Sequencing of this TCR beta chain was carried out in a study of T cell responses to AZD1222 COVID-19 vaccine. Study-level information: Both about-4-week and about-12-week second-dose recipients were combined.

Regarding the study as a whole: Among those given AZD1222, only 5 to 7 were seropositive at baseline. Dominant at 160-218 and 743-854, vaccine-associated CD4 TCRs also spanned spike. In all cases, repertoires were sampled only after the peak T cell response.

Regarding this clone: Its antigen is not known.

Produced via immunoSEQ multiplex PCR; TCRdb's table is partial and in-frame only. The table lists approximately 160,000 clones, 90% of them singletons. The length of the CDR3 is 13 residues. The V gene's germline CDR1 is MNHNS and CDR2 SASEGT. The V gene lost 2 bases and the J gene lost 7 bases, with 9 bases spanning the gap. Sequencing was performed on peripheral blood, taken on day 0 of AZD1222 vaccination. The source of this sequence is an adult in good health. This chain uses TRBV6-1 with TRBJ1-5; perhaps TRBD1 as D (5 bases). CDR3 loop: CASSETQGQPQHF. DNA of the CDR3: TGTGCCAGCAGTGAAACCCAGGGACAGCCCCAGCATTTT.